The 18 T cell receptor beta chains listed next were all sequenced from one sample in a study of T cells after yellow fever vaccination. From the 5' RACE reads, TCRdb called clonotypes with MiXCR, one entry per CDR3 protein. The repertoire holds under 400,000 distinct CDR3 sequences, 9.5% to 15% seen once, with 3% to 4% in the top ten. Sequenced material: CD4+ T cells sorted from PBMCs, taken 15 days after the yellow fever booster vaccination. These receptors all stem from a man between 18 and 29 years old who received the YFV17D yellow fever vaccine.

The chain combines TRBV29-1 with TRBJ2-2; D unclear. Germline assignment: CDR1 SQVTM and CDR2 ANQGSEA. V shed 5 bases and J shed 5 bases, with 18 bases lying between them. This CDR3 has 15 residues. The CDR3 region has the DNA TGCAGCGTTCACCCGGACGGTCAAGAAACCGGGGAGCTGTTTTTT. Translated: CSVHPDGQETGELFF.

This clonotype occurred a few times. The V call is TRBV20-1, the J call TRBJ2-3; 9 positions match TRBD2. Germline V gene sequence: CDR1 DFQATT, CDR2 SNEGSKA (reference sequence). V lost 3 bases, J lost 6 bases, and 13 bases stayed unmatched. This CDR3 spans 16 amino acids. DNA of the CDR3: TGCAGTGCTAGTAGAAGGGCGGGGGGGCGGTTGGATACGCAGTATTTT. It translates to CSASRRAGGRLDTQYF.

This clonotype was seen a handful of times. The rearrangement joins TRBV10-3 to TRBJ1-1; D is unclear. The germline V gene has CDR1 ENHRY and CDR2 SYGVKD. The V end was cut by 2 bases, the J end by 4 bases, with 11 bases between. CDR3 length: 14 amino acids. This CDR3 is CAISEVGRPTEAFF. DNA of the CDR3: TGTGCCATCAGTGAGGTGGGGAGGCCCACTGAAGCTTTCTTT.

This clonotype was seen many times. The chain is built from TRBV12-3 or TRBV12-4 and TRBJ2-7; no clear D. This CDR3 region has 12 residues. Trimming left V 3 bases short and J 3 bases short, with 6 bases between. The CDR3 bases are TGTGCCAGCAGTTTTTCCGACTACGAGCAGTACGTC. This translates into CASSFSDYEQYV.

This clonotype was seen many times. The chain links TRBV7-2 to TRBJ2-2; TRBD2 agrees at 10 bases. CDR1 and CDR2 (germline): SGHTA, FQGNSA. The CDR3 spans 18 residues. V shed 5 bases and J 0 bases; nucleotides not matched to a gene: 9. The CDR3, as DNA: TGTGCCAGCAGCCCCAGGGCCAGCGGGGGGGCGAACACCGGGGAGCTGTTTTTT. This sequence encodes CASSPRASGGANTGELFF.

This clonotype was observed at least ten times. CDR3 sequence (DNA): TGCGCCAGCAGCCCAGAACAGGGAGTAGGCGGCTACACCTTC. It yields the protein CASSPEQGVGGYTF. The V and J genes are TRBV5-1 and TRBJ1-2, with a tentative D call TRBD1 (6 bases). V lost 4 bases to trimming and J lost 8 bases, with 18 bases between them. Germline V gene lookup returns CDR1 SGHRS and CDR2 YFSETQ. There are 14 residues in the CDR3.

This clonotype came up a few times. The chain combines TRBV6-1 with TRBJ2-7; D tentatively reads TRBD1 or TRBD2 (5 bases each). Deletions cut 7 bases from V and 6 bases from J, with 16 bases between. Germline lookup yields CDR1 MNHNS and CDR2 SASEGT. CDR3 length equals 13 residues. The CDR3 coding sequence is TGTGCCAGCACCGTCGGGGTAGGGGTCGAGCAGTACGTC. Its protein is CASTVGVGVEQYV.

This clonotype occurred a few times. The CDR3 bases are TGTGCCAGCAGCCCTGCGGGGGGGGTGGATACGCAGTATTTT. Encoded protein: CASSPAGGVDTQYF. This chain joins TRBV7-2 and TRBJ2-3, with TRBD2 matching 9 bases. The V and J ends lost 5 bases and 6 bases, in that order; junction bases with no gene match: 6. In germline, CDR1 is SGHTA, CDR2 FQGNSA. This CDR3 spans 14 amino acids.

This clonotype was counted a few times. The chain links TRBV24-1 to TRBJ1-5; D ambiguous. Trimming cost V 2 bases and J 7 bases, with 11 bases left between them. CDR1 KGHDR and CDR2 SFDVKD come from the germline V gene. The CDR3 sequence is 14 residues long. The CDR3 loop reads CATSDSPSGQPQHF. DNA of the CDR3: TGTGCCACCAGTGATTCCCCTTCCGGGCAGCCCCAGCATTTT.

J is TRBJ2-7 and V is TRBV7-2, with D possibly being TRBD1 (5 bases). Trimming removed 1 base from V and 5 bases from J, with 12 bases in between. Germline V gene data show CDR1 as SGHTA and CDR2 as FQGNSA. The CDR3 covers 14 residues. In nucleotides, the CDR3 is TGTGCCAGCAGCTTAGTGGCAGGGTCTGACGAGCAGTACGTC. Translating it yields CASSLVAGSDEQYV.

V and J are TRBV5-1 and TRBJ1-1; D is unresolved. Germline CDR1 reads SGHRS; CDR2 reads YFSETQ. The CDR3 contains 15 residues. The ends were cut back, 4 bases at V and 6 bases at J, with 19 bases in the middle. CDR3 nucleotides: TGCGCCAGCAGCCCCTCGGGAAGGAGCGAGTCTGAAGCTTTCTTT. Its protein product is CASSPSGRSESEAFF.

This clonotype was detected only a few times. This rearrangement joins TRBV27 to TRBJ2-1; either TRBD1 or TRBD2 may fit D (6 bases each). The CDR3 is 12 amino acids. V dropped 5 bases and J dropped 11 bases, with 13 bases sitting between them. Germline lookup yields CDR1 MNHEY and CDR2 SMNVEV (reference sequence). The CDR3 sequence: CASSGVGGKQFF. CDR3 nucleotides: TGTGCCAGCAGTGGCGTGGGGGGCAAGCAGTTCTTC.

In its sample, this clonotype was seen a few times. The gene calls are TRBV2 and TRBJ1-5; D remains ambiguous. CDR3 size: 13 residues. The germline V gene encodes CDR1 SNHLY and CDR2 FYNNEI. Trimming shortened V by 6 bases and J by 0 bases, and 6 bases separated the two germline ends. The CDR3 reads CASRRVSNQPQHF. For the CDR3, the DNA is TGTGCCAGCAGGCGGGTTAGCAATCAGCCCCAGCATTTT. Variable domain in full (rest from reference TRBV2 and TRBJ1-5): EPEVTQTPSHQVTQMGQEVILRCVPISNHLYFYWYRQILGQKVEFLVSFYNNEISEKSEIFDDQFSVERPDGSNFTLKIRSTKLEDSAMYFCASRRVSNQPQHFGDGTRLSIL.

There are a few counts of this clonotype. The chain joins TRBV12-3 or TRBV12-4 to TRBJ1-2, with D unresolved. V lost 7 bases to trimming and J lost 4 bases, with 13 bases between them. The CDR3 is 13 amino acids. CDR3: CASMRKTFYGYTF. The CDR3 region has the DNA TGTGCCAGCATGAGGAAGACATTCTATGGCTACACCTTC.

The rearrangement joins TRBV5-1 to TRBJ1-1, with D unclear. V lost 0 bases and J lost 4, with 10 bases in between. The CDR3 sequence is 14 residues long. The germline gives CDR1 SGHRS, CDR2 YFSETQ. CDR3 sequence (DNA): TGCGCCAGCAGCTTGGTAGGGTTGAGCACTGAAGCTTTCTTT. Encoded protein: CASSLVGLSTEAFF.

The V call is TRBV6-5, the J call TRBJ1-5; unclear D gene. The length of the CDR3 is 15 residues. V gave up 7 bases and J gave up 4 bases, with 17 bases separating them. In germline, CDR1 is MNHEY, CDR2 SVGAGI. CDR3 sequence (DNA): TGTGCCAGCACCCCGGATCGGAACCTTAATCAGCCCCAGCATTTT. Amino acid sequence: CASTPDRNLNQPQHF.

This clonotype turned up a few times. The chain carries TRBV20-1 and TRBJ2-3; TRBD1 matches at 8 bases. Germline V gives CDR1 DFQATT, CDR2 SNEGSKA (reference sequence). CDR3 length equals 17 residues. After removal of 6 bases from V and 4 bases from J, the junction contained 18 bases not matched to a gene. CDR3 DNA: TGCAGTGCGTCGGGGGTAATATCAGGGGGCTGGTCAGATACGCAGTATTTT. Encoded protein: CSASGVISGGWSDTQYF.

CDR3 nucleotide sequence: TGCAGTGCAGTGACACTAGCCAAAAACATTCAGTACTTC. Its protein is CSAVTLAKNIQYF. This rearrangement joins TRBV20-1 to TRBJ2-4, with D uncertain. CDR1 is DFQATT and CDR2 is SNEGSKA in the germline V gene (reference sequence). The CDR3 sequence is 13 residues long. Trimming removed 6 bases from V and 0 bases from J, with 9 bases in between.